This TCR beta chain came from a study of blood T cell repertoires in COVID-19. Study overall: Researchers got acute and convalescent COVID-19 samples from the United States, Italy and Spain. The cDNA or gDNA used as material had been derived from T cells, B-cell-depleted T cells, or PBMCs.

Original data processing: Reference gene primer amplification gave nucleated cell count estimates. Clones were read by immunoSEQ multiplex PCR, and TCRdb kept only the in-frame ones, dropping some. The V and J calls and the clone size are those of that table, but D and trimming were determined from the DNA. The sample lists 150,000 to 180,000 clones, about 79% occurring once. The V gene's germline CDR1 is SGHTS and CDR2 YDEGEE. The CDR3 has 15 residues. The ends were cut back, 0 bases at V and 3 bases at J, with 10 bases in the middle. The sequenced sample was peripheral blood. The origin of this receptor is a woman between 55 and 75 years old with acute or convalescent COVID-19. The chain has TRBV5-8 and TRBJ1-5; D not certain. The CDR3 coding sequence is TGTGCCAGCAGCTTGGGGCAGAAGATCAATCAGCCCCAGCATTTT. Its protein product is CASSLGQKINQPQHF.